Listed below are T cell receptor beta chains from one sample, sequenced in a study of identical twins. TCRdb re-called the 5' RACE reads with MiXCR, one entry per CDR3 protein. The table records 200,000 to 250,000 distinct CDR3 sequences, 5.5% to 7.5% of them present only once. These data are also associated with another study on T cells expressing NK-cell markers.

Sequenced input: CD8+ T cells sorted from blood. These receptors were obtained from a woman between 18 and 29 years old in good health. Each CDR3 is given with its conserved first and last residue. Each record gives: V gene, J gene, D gene, clone size, CDR3 protein, CDR3 DNA. D genes are given only for firm matches. For some rows the clone size is stated as once, few or many, or as a class when expanded; others skip it.

TRBV3-1	TRBJ2-4	NA	many	CASSQDAIAKNIQYF	TGTGCCAGCAGCCAAGACGCGATAGCCAAAAACATTCAGTACTTC
TRBV12-3/TRBV12-4	TRBJ2-7	NA	NA	CASSLGVPGYEQYF	TGTGCCAGCAGTTTAGGGGTCCCGGGCTACGAGCAGTACTTC
TRBV5-6	TRBJ2-1	TRBD1	NA	CASSGTGVDEQFF	TGTGCCAGCAGCGGGACAGGGGTAGATGAGCAGTTCTTC
TRBV20-1	TRBJ2-4	TRBD2	NA	CSASVGLAGGPRIIQYF	TGCAGTGCTAGCGTGGGACTAGCGGGAGGGCCAAGGATCATTCAGTACTTC
TRBV6-2/TRBV6-3	TRBJ2-7	NA	NA	CASSLIGFSNEQYF	TGTGCCAGCAGCCTTATCGGGTTCAGTAACGAGCAGTACTTC
TRBV12-5	TRBJ1-1	NA	NA	CASGLVWTVAFF	TGTGCTAGTGGTTTGGTATGGACAGTAGCTTTCTTT
TRBV29-1	TRBJ1-2	NA	few	CSVEGGSSGYGYTF	TGCAGCGTGGAAGGGGGATCGTCGGGGTATGGCTACACCTTC
TRBV3-1	TRBJ2-3	NA	many	CASSQRYGGVTDTQYF	TGTGCCAGCAGCCAACGTTATGGCGGGGTGACAGATACGCAGTATTTT
TRBV27	TRBJ2-3	NA	few	CASSISLGLSGTDTQYF	TGTGCCAGCAGTATATCTCTGGGGCTAAGTGGCACAGATACGCAGTATTTT
TRBV11-2	TRBJ2-5	TRBD2	few	CASSLDVRLAGGPGVSETQYF	TGTGCCAGCAGCTTAGACGTCCGACTAGCGGGGGGGCCGGGGGTTTCGGAGACCCAGTACTTC